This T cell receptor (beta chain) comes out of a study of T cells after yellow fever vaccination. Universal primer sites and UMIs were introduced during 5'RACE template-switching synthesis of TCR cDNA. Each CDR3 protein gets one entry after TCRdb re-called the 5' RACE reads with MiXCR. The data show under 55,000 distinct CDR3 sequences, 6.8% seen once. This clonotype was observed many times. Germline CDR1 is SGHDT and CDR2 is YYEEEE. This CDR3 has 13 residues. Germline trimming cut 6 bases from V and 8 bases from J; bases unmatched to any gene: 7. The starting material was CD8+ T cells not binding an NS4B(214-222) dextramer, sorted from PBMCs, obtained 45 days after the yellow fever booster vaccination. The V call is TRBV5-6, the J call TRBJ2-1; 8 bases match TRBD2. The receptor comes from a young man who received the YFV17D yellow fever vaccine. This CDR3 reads CASTLPGGDEQFF. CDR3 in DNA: TGTGCCAGCACCCTCCCCGGGGGGGATGAGCAGTTCTTC.